Presented here are 17 T cell receptor beta chains from one specimen sequenced in a study of blood T cells in healthy people across ages. Primed by a sample-barcoded 5' primer and a J-beta primer mix, a second PCR proceeded for roughly 6 to 12 cycles. TCRdb fed the 5' RACE reads into MiXCR, producing one record per CDR3 protein. The sample holds 1.5 million to 2 million distinct CDR3 sequences; around half are singletons and the top ten take 2.1%. The specimen was blood. The source is a woman aged 40 to 50 in good health.

The genes are TRBV11-2 and TRBJ1-4, with D maybe TRBD1 (6 bases). Germline CDR1 SGHAT, CDR2 FQNNGV. The CDR3 contains 17 residues. The V end was cut by 6 bases, the J end by 3 bases, with 20 bases between. DNA of the CDR3: TGTGCCAGCAGGCAAGGCGGGGGGCCCTCCGCTAATGAAAAACTGTTTTTT. Residues: CASRQGGGPSANEKLFF.

The table lists this clonotype with a count of one. An end of the junction differs from the germline gene, which may be a read error. J is TRBJ1-2 and V is TRBV29-1; possibly TRBD1 for D (5 bases). The germline CDR1 and CDR2 sequences are SQVTM and ANQGSEA. The CDR3 covers 11 residues. This chain's CDR3 is CSARGYYGNTF. The CDR3 nucleotides are TGCAGCGCTCGGGGCTACTATGGCAACACCTTC.

J is TRBJ2-1 and V is TRBV10-3, with a possible D match to TRBD1 (6 bases). The CDR3 consists of 16 residues. V lost 0 bases and J 4 bases, leaving 13 bases between the germline ends. Germline V gene lookup returns CDR1 ENHRY and CDR2 SYGVKD. CDR3 protein: CAISESGQTLYNEQFF. Here the CDR3 DNA reads TGTGCCATCAGTGAGTCCGGACAGACTCTATACAATGAGCAGTTCTTC.

The V call is TRBV10-2, the J call TRBJ2-7, with a possible D match to TRBD2 (7 bases). The germline gives CDR1 WSHSY, CDR2 SAAADI. Trimming took 8 bases from V and 0 from J, leaving 14 bases between them. This CDR3 is built from 14 residues. In DNA, the CDR3 is TGCGCCAGCCTTGGGGGCGGGGGCTCCTACGAGCAGTACTTC. Protein: CASLGGGGSYEQYF.

Only a few counts were recorded for this clonotype. The V gene is TRBV28, the J gene TRBJ1-4; no clear D. Deletions cut 6 bases from V and 0 bases from J, with 5 bases between. The germline CDR1 and CDR2 sequences are MDHEN and SYDVKM. CDR3 length: 13 amino acids. The CDR3 nucleotides read TGTGCCAGCAGGAGCGCAACTAATGAAAAACTGTTTTTT. Translating gives CASRSATNEKLFF.

The V gene is TRBV7-2, the J gene TRBJ2-4; 9 nucleotides match TRBD1. This CDR3 has 13 residues. V lost 0 bases to trimming and J lost 15 bases; unmatched junction nucleotides: 6. Germline V gene sequence: CDR1 SGHTA, CDR2 FQGNSA. This CDR3 is CASSLAGWDRVYF. The DNA for the CDR3 is TGTGCCAGCAGCTTAGCGGGGTGGGACAGGGTGTACTTC. Variable domain in full (rest from reference TRBV7-2 and TRBJ2-4): GAGVSQSPSNKVTEKGKDVELRCDPISGHTALYWYRQSLGQGLEFLIYFQGNSAPDKSGLPSDRFSAERTGGSVSTLTIQRTQQEDSAVYLCASSLAGWDRVYFGAGTRLSVL.

V gene TRBV5-5 combines with J gene TRBJ2-7, with D perhaps TRBD1 (6 bases). Germline lookup yields CDR1 SGHKS and CDR2 YYEKEE (reference sequence). This CDR3 comprises 14 residues. The V end was cut by 4 bases, the J end by 1 base, with 12 bases between. As DNA, the CDR3 is TGTGCCAGCAGCGGGACACGCGATTCCTACGAGCAGTACTTC. This translates into CASSGTRDSYEQYF.

There are a few counts of this clonotype. The DNA for the CDR3 is TGTGCCAGCAGCCCATACAGGGAGGTTAAGGATGAGCAGTTCTTC. It codes for CASSPYREVKDEQFF. The genes are TRBV7-2 and TRBJ2-1, with D possibly called TRBD1 or TRBD2 (6 bases each). The CDR3 is 15 residues long. Trimming stripped 5 bases from V and 8 bases from J, with 19 bases between. The germline V gene encodes CDR1 SGHTA and CDR2 FQGNSA.

This clonotype was observed a few times. This sequence joins TRBV20-1 and TRBJ2-5; 9 positions match TRBD2. Germline loops: CDR1 DFQATT, CDR2 SNEGSKA (reference sequence). J gave up 0 bases and V 0 bases, and 8 bases lay outside the gene matches. This CDR3 region has 17 residues. The CDR3 here is CSARDLLAGLYQETQYF. The CDR3 DNA is TGCAGTGCTAGAGATCTCCTAGCGGGGCTGTACCAAGAGACCCAGTACTTC.

The chain uses TRBV5-1 and TRBJ1-1; 9 nucleotides agree with TRBD1. CDR1 is SGHRS, CDR2 YFSETQ, per germline. There are 15 residues in the CDR3. The V and J ends lost 3 bases and 0 bases, in that order; junction bases with no gene match: 3. CDR3 DNA sequence: TGCGCCAGCAGCTGGGACAGGGCATTGAACACTGAAGCTTTCTTT. This encodes CASSWDRALNTEAFF.

The chain carries TRBV5-1 and TRBJ1-5; D possibly corresponds to TRBD1 (5 bases). This CDR3 region has 16 residues. Trimming cost V 4 bases and J 7 bases, with 21 bases left between them. Germline assignment: CDR1 SGHRS and CDR2 YFSETQ. CDR3 nucleotides: TGCGCCAGCAGCGCCACTGGTGGGGGGGAAGGCCAGCCCCAGCATTTT. Encoded protein: CASSATGGGEGQPQHF.

This sequence joins TRBV20-1 and TRBJ1-1; 8 bases align to TRBD1. Looked up from germline, CDR1 is DFQATT and CDR2 is SNEGSKA (reference sequence). The CDR3 sequence is 13 residues long. Germline trimming cut 6 bases from V and 2 bases from J; bases unmatched to any gene: 5. CDR3 sequence reads: CSAPDRVNTEAFF. CDR3 DNA sequence: TGCAGTGCCCCGGACAGGGTTAACACTGAAGCTTTCTTT.

The J gene is TRBJ2-5, the V gene TRBV6-5, with 10 bases that match TRBD2. Trimming took 5 bases from V and 11 from J; bases not matched to a gene: 8. In germline, CDR1 is MNHEY, CDR2 SVGAGI. This CDR3 is 13 amino acids long. The CDR3 protein is CASSVSGGASQYF. The CDR3 DNA is TGTGCCAGCAGTGTCAGCGGGGGGGCCTCACAGTACTTC.

The chain combines TRBV4-3 with TRBJ1-2, with 9 positions matching TRBD1. CDR1 and CDR2 from the germline V gene are LGHNA and YSLEER. J was trimmed by 8 bases and V by 0 bases; bases with no gene match: 4. CDR3 length equals 14 residues. In DNA form, the CDR3 reads TGCGCCAGCAGCCAAGATACAGGGGGCCGCGGCTACACCTTC. Its protein is CASSQDTGGRGYTF.

This chain joins TRBV18 and TRBJ2-4, with D tentatively TRBD2 (5 bases). CDR1 is KGHSH, CDR2 LQKENI, per germline. The CDR3 has 13 amino acids. The V and J ends lost 3 bases and 8 bases respectively, with 11 bases between them. The DNA of the CDR3 is TGTGCCAGCTCACCCGGGGTCCAGGACATTCAGTACTTC. Its protein is CASSPGVQDIQYF.

This sequence joins TRBV6-1 and TRBJ2-5; 9 nucleotides align to TRBD2. The CDR3 is made up of 17 amino acids. CDR1 and CDR2 (germline): MNHNS, SASEGT. The trim removed 11 bases at V and 1 base at J, leaving 17 bases unmatched. In DNA form, the CDR3 reads TGTGCCTCACGGGGCGGAATGGCTAGCGGGACCCAAGAGACCCAGTACTTC. Residues: CASRGGMASGTQETQYF.

In its sample, this clonotype was seen once. The chain couples TRBV6-5 to TRBJ1-2, with 10 positions matching TRBD1. Germline V gene data show CDR1 as MNHEY and CDR2 as SVGAGI. The CDR3 runs to 17 residues. The trim removed 2 bases at V and 4 bases at J, leaving 10 bases unmatched. For the CDR3, the DNA is TGTGCCAGCAGTTACCATCGGGACAGGGGTCGAGGCTATGGCTACACCTTC. Protein: CASSYHRDRGRGYGYTF.